Shown below are 24 T cell receptor beta chains from a single sample sequenced in a study of shared clonotypes between healthy human individuals. Repertoires were generated with immunoSEQ multiplex PCR, while TCRdb's copy carries only in-frame clones and drops some. Here the sample spans around 2.1 million clones, roughly 91% being singletons. CD8 cells regarded as naive lacked CD45RO, were positively chosen for CCR7, and omitted terminally differentiated effector memory CD45RA+ cells. Sequencing was performed on naive CD8+ T cells from PBMCs. Receptor source: a man between 18 and 29 years old in good health. Some clones in this sample may be carry-over from other donors' samples.

The chain has TRBV7-9 and TRBJ2-2; 7 nucleotides line up with TRBD2. CDR1 SEHNR and CDR2 FQNEAQ come from the germline V gene (reference sequence). This CDR3 is 16 amino acids long. The V and J ends lost 4 bases and 4 bases, in that order; junction bases with no gene match: 9. The CDR3 region is CASSSGLGMITGELFF. In DNA form, the CDR3 reads TGTGCCAGCAGCTCCGGACTAGGCATGATCACCGGGGAGCTGTTTTTT.

The chain carries TRBV7-6 and TRBJ1-4; D remains ambiguous. The CDR3 sequence is 14 residues long. Germline lookup yields CDR1 SGHVS and CDR2 FNYEAQ. V lost 3 bases to trimming and J lost 0 bases, with 5 bases between them. The CDR3 reads CASSFGPTNEKLFF. CDR3 in DNA: TGTGCCAGCAGCTTCGGGCCAACTAATGAAAAACTGTTTTTT.

This chain links TRBV5-1 with TRBJ1-1; no clear D. This CDR3 comprises 14 residues. Germline V gene sequence: CDR1 SGHRS, CDR2 YFSETQ. The V gene lost 3 bases and the J gene lost 5 bases, with 14 bases spanning the gap. The CDR3 DNA sequence: TGCGCCAGCAGCTCGGCAGCGGAACTGACTGAAGCTTTCTTT. Translating gives CASSSAAELTEAFF.

The J gene is TRBJ2-7, the V gene TRBV6-1; D unclear. The germline V gene encodes CDR1 MNHNS and CDR2 SASEGT. The CDR3 is 14 residues long. Trimming cost V 1 base and J 0 bases, with 7 bases left between them. For the CDR3, the DNA is TGTGCCAGCAGTGAAGTCCCGAGCTCCTACGAGCAGTACTTC. Encoded protein: CASSEVPSSYEQYF.

This clone was counted once. The chain employs TRBV19 and TRBJ2-7, with D uncertain. V was pared by 6 bases and J by 0 bases, with 12 bases between. CDR3 size: 14 residues. Germline CDR1 reads LNHDA; CDR2 reads SQIVND (reference sequence). The CDR3 spells CASSPTFSSYEQYF. CDR3 sequence (DNA): TGTGCCAGTAGCCCTACATTCAGCTCCTACGAGCAGTACTTC. Complete variable domain (other parts from reference TRBV19 and TRBJ2-7): DGGITQSPKYLFRKEGQNVTLSCEQNLNHDAMYWYRQDPGQGLRLIYYSQIVNDFQKGDIAEGYSVSREKKESFPLTVTSAQKNPTAFYLCASSPTFSSYEQYFGPGTRLTVT.

This clone occurred a few times. The chain carries TRBV7-8 and TRBJ2-7; 8 bases are a match to TRBD1. Germline V lookup: CDR1 SGHVS, CDR2 FQNEAQ. The ends lost 4 bases at V and 2 bases at J; junction bases unmatched: 4. The CDR3 extends over 14 amino acids. The CDR3 DNA reads as TGTGCCAGCAGCTGGGGGACAGGTACCTACGAGCAGTACTTC. Amino acid sequence: CASSWGTGTYEQYF. The variable domain in full, completed from reference TRBV7-8 and TRBJ2-7, reads GAGVSQSPRYKVAKRGQDVALRCDPISGHVSLFWYQQALGQGPEFLTYFQNEAQLDKSGLPSDRFFAERPEGSVSTLKIQRTQQEDSAVYLCASSWGTGTYEQYFGPGTRLTVT.

CDR3 nucleotides: TGTGCCAGCAGCATCTCCGGGACTAGCGGGCCCAGCTCCTACAATGAGCAGTTCTTC. Translation gives CASSISGTSGPSSYNEQFF. The gene calls are TRBV9 and TRBJ2-1; the match to TRBD2 covers 12 bases. CDR3 length equals 19 residues. The V and J ends lost 4 bases and 0 bases, in that order; junction bases with no gene match: 11. The germline V gene has CDR1 SGDLS and CDR2 YYNGEE.

Note on this clone: A junction end diverges from the germline sequence, so it may reflect a read error. The V gene is TRBV9, the J gene TRBJ2-3; 7 bases agree with TRBD2. The CDR3 runs to 11 residues. The germline V gene has CDR1 SGDLS and CDR2 YYNGEE. This chain's CDR3 is CASSVFRRGVF. The CDR3 nucleotides read TGTGCCAGCAGCGTATTCCGCCGGGGGGTTTTT. Complete variable domain (other parts from reference TRBV9 and TRBJ2-3): DSGVTQTPKHLITATGQRVTLRCSPRSGDLSVYWYQQSLDQGLQFLIQYYNGEERAKGNILERFSAQQFPDLHSELNLSSLELGDSALYFCASSVFRRGVFGPGTRLTVL.

The chain carries TRBV15 and TRBJ2-3; no clear D gene. Germline loops: CDR1 LNHNV, CDR2 YYDKDF (reference sequence). The CDR3 consists of 13 residues. V lost 5 bases, J lost 6 bases, and 12 bases lay in between. Here the CDR3 DNA reads TGTGCCACCAGCCCATCCGCCGGGGATACGCAGTATTTT. It codes for CATSPSAGDTQYF.

With regard to this clone: The sample holds other DNA sequences that translate to the same CDR3. The chain recombines TRBV28 with TRBJ2-7, with 8 positions matching TRBD1. Trimming took 3 bases from V and 3 from J; bases not matched to a gene: 4. The germline V gene encodes CDR1 MDHEN and CDR2 SYDVKM. The CDR3 length is 14 residues. The CDR3 region has the DNA TGTGCCAGCAGTTTCAGGGGGCTGGGCTACGAGCAGTACTTC. Translating it yields CASSFRGLGYEQYF.

This clone was recorded only once. The chain carries TRBV5-6 and TRBJ2-6; D tentatively fits TRBD1 or TRBD2 (6 bases each). CDR3 length: 17 residues. Germline assignment: CDR1 SGHDT and CDR2 YYEEEE. The germline V and J ends were trimmed by 4 bases and 4 bases, with 18 bases remaining between them. The CDR3 region has the DNA TGTGCCAGCAGCCCCCTACGGGGGCAGACCGGGGCCAACGTCCTGACTTTC. Residues: CASSPLRGQTGANVLTF.

CDR3 protein: CASSYSGTFYEQYF. In DNA, the CDR3 is TGTGCCAGCAGTTACTCTGGGACCTTCTACGAGCAGTACTTC. This chain uses TRBV6-5 with TRBJ2-7; the D call may be TRBD1 or TRBD2 (5 bases each). The CDR3 runs to 14 residues. Germline V gene data show CDR1 as MNHEY and CDR2 as SVGAGI. The germline V and J ends were trimmed by 0 bases and 3 bases, with 9 bases remaining between them.

This chain's CDR3 is CASSPVPSSDTQYF. CDR3 DNA: TGTGCCAGCAGCCCGGTCCCTAGTTCGGATACGCAGTATTTT. V is TRBV7-9 and J is TRBJ2-3; D ambiguous. V lost 5 bases and J 6 bases, leaving 15 bases between the germline ends. From germline, CDR1 is SEHNR and CDR2 FQNEAQ (reference sequence). This CDR3 comprises 14 residues.

As DNA, the CDR3 is TGTGCCAGCAGCATAAACAGGGCCAGGTTGGACTATGGCTACACCTTC. Translated: CASSINRARLDYGYTF. The V and J genes are TRBV9 and TRBJ1-2, with D possibly matching TRBD1 (6 bases). The CDR3 sequence is 16 residues long. Between the trimmed V and J ends, which lost 4 bases and 3 bases, there was a span of 19 bases. Germline-derived CDR1 and CDR2 are SGDLS and YYNGEE.

The rearrangement links TRBV6-1 to TRBJ1-1; 10 bases map to TRBD1. The length of the CDR3 is 14 residues. CDR1 is MNHNS and CDR2 is SASEGT in the germline V gene. V lost 4 bases, J lost 4 bases, and 3 bases stayed unmatched. The CDR3 DNA follows: TGTGCCAGCAGTGGGAGGACAGGGGGCACTGAAGCTTTCTTT. Translated: CASSGRTGGTEAFF.

The chain has TRBV29-1 and TRBJ2-7, with D unresolved. Germline CDR1 is SQVTM and CDR2 is ANQGSEA. The CDR3 contains 10 residues. Trimming removed 6 bases at V and 6 bases at J, with 9 bases between. DNA for the CDR3: TGCAGCGTCATAGCAGTCGAGCAGTACTTC. It encodes CSVIAVEQYF.

The rearrangement uses TRBV4-3 and TRBJ2-7; D not certain. The CDR3 loop spans 15 amino acids. V was cut by 0 bases and J by 4 bases, with 13 bases left in between. Germline V gene data show CDR1 as LGHNA and CDR2 as YSLEER. The CDR3 region is CASSQDPDHLYEQYF. In nucleotides, the CDR3 is TGCGCCAGCAGCCAAGATCCGGACCACCTGTACGAGCAGTACTTC.

This clone was seen a single time. The rearrangement uses TRBV7-9 and TRBJ2-7; TRBD2 matches at 7 bases. Trimming at V came to 5 bases and at J to 3 bases, leaving 10 bases not matched to a gene. The CDR3 covers 15 residues. Per germline, CDR1 SEHNR and CDR2 FQNEAQ (reference sequence). This CDR3 is CASSQGAGLIYEQYF. The CDR3 DNA is TGTGCCAGCAGCCAAGGAGCGGGACTTATCTACGAGCAGTACTTC.

As concerns this clone: Other nucleotide sequences from this sample produce the same CDR3. The chain uses TRBV6-5 and TRBJ2-1; TRBD2 matches 13 bases. J lost 6 bases, V lost 5 bases, and 1 base had no gene match. This CDR3 is built from 14 residues. CDR1 is MNHEY and CDR2 is SVGAGI in the germline V gene. CDR3 protein: CASSRTSGSNEQFF. CDR3 nucleotides: TGTGCCAGCAGTCGGACTAGCGGGAGCAATGAGCAGTTCTTC.

The chain couples TRBV4-3 to TRBJ2-5, with 8 bases lining up with TRBD1. CDR1 is LGHNA, CDR2 YSLEER, per germline. The CDR3 is 15 amino acids. With V trimmed by 4 bases and J by 2 bases, 6 bases remained unmatched. As DNA, the CDR3 is TGCGCCAGCAGCCTCCTGGACAGGGTACAAGAGACCCAGTACTTC. Encoded protein: CASSLLDRVQETQYF.

A single count supports this clone. This chain uses TRBV5-8 with TRBJ1-2; D is ambiguous. The CDR3 sequence is 13 residues long. In germline, CDR1 is SGHTS, CDR2 YDEGEE. Trimming pared 2 bases from V and 7 bases from J, leaving 12 bases between. The CDR3, as DNA: TGTGCCAGCAGCTTCCCCTTGGAGGTTGGCTACACCTTC. This translates into CASSFPLEVGYTF.

The rearrangement uses TRBV7-9 and TRBJ2-7; 10 bases agree with TRBD2. CDR3 length equals 14 residues. The J segment lost 7 bases and the V segment lost 5 bases, leaving 8 bases of the junction unmatched. Germline loops: CDR1 SEHNR, CDR2 FQNEAQ (reference sequence). CDR3 coding DNA: TGTGCCAGCAGCCCCGGGACTAGCGTGGGGGAGCAGTACTTC. Amino acids: CASSPGTSVGEQYF.

The CDR3 sequence is CASNTGGEQYF. CDR3 nucleotides: TGTGCCAGCAATACCGGCGGCGAGCAGTACTTC. The chain employs TRBV7-9 and TRBJ2-7, with D unclear. The V gene's germline CDR1 is SEHNR and CDR2 FQNEAQ (reference sequence). Trimming removed 7 bases at V and 6 bases at J, with 10 bases between. This CDR3 is 11 amino acids long.

This chain joins TRBV7-8 and TRBJ2-3, with 11 bases that match TRBD2. Germline lookup yields CDR1 SGHVS and CDR2 FQNEAQ. The CDR3 has 15 amino acids. The trim removed 2 bases at V and 5 bases at J, leaving 3 bases unmatched. CDR3 residues: CASSLRLAGGDTQYF. CDR3 sequence (DNA): TGTGCCAGCAGCTTAAGGCTAGCGGGAGGAGATACGCAGTATTTT.